This entry lists 27 T cell receptor beta chains sequenced from one sample in a study of Ad26.COV2.S vaccination and SARS-CoV-2 variants. Here immunoSEQ multiplex PCR was the method, and the copy in TCRdb shows in-frame clones only, minus some. In the table there are 400,000 to 450,000 clones, approximately 92% of which are singletons. Documented treatment: roughly 20 received Ad26.COV2.S at low or high dose, single or two shots; 5 received placebo; per-sample allocation not given. Collection of samples fell on day 63 after the first vaccine or placebo injection. Sequencing used peripheral blood, obtained in a trial of Ad26.COV2.S vaccine versus placebo. These TCRs come from a person aged 18 to 59 who received the Ad26.COV2.S COVID-19 vaccine or a placebo.

V is TRBV7-9 and J is TRBJ2-7, with D uncertain. Deletions cut 4 bases from V and 3 bases from J, with 7 bases between. CDR1 SEHNR and CDR2 FQNEAQ come from the germline V gene (reference sequence). The CDR3 contains 12 residues. The CDR3 DNA reads as TGTGCCAGCAGCTCACAAGGCTACGAGCAGTACTTC. This translates into CASSSQGYEQYF.

The sample holds a few counts of this clone. This chain connects TRBV3-1 (or the pseudogene TRBV3-2) to TRBJ1-1; a weak D match, TRBD1 (6 bases). Trimming removed 5 bases from V and 1 base from J, with 14 bases in between. This CDR3 is 15 amino acids long. Germline CDR1 and CDR2: LGHDT and YNNKEL (reference sequence). CDR3 region: CASSRTGRWNTEAFF. The CDR3 bases are TGTGCCAGCAGCAGAACAGGGAGGTGGAACACTGAAGCTTTCTTT.

This chain links TRBV4-1 with TRBJ1-2; D not certain. In germline, CDR1 is MGHRA, CDR2 YSYEKL. The CDR3 loop spans 13 amino acids. With 0 bases removed from V and 8 bases from J, the gap between germline ends came to 10 bases. The CDR3 spells CASSQDPGRGYTF. CDR3 in DNA: TGCGCCAGCAGCCAAGATCCGGGGAGAGGCTACACCTTC.

The genes are TRBV10-3 and TRBJ1-1, with D uncertain. CDR1 ENHRY and CDR2 SYGVKD come from the germline V gene. Deletions cut 0 bases from V and 10 bases from J, with 12 bases between. CDR3 length: 13 amino acids. The CDR3 region is CAISESGGLLAFF. Here the CDR3 DNA reads TGTGCCATCAGTGAGTCTGGAGGACTGTTAGCTTTCTTT.

This sequence joins TRBV11-2 and TRBJ2-2; TRBD2 aligns across 12 bases. The junction had 5 bases not matched to a gene; V was cut back by 5 bases and J by 1 base. The length of the CDR3 is 17 residues. Germline V gene lookup returns CDR1 SGHAT and CDR2 FQNNGV. CDR3 DNA sequence: TGTGCCAGCAGCGACGGACTAGCGGGAATGAACACCGGGGAGCTGTTTTTT. It specifies CASSDGLAGMNTGELFF. Supplemented by reference TRBV11-2 and TRBJ2-2, the full variable domain reads EAGVAQSPRYKIIEKRQSVAFWCNPISGHATLYWYQQILGQGPKLLIQFQNNGVVDDSQLPKDRFSAERLKGVDSTLKIQPAKLEDSAVYLCASSDGLAGMNTGELFFGEGSRLTVL.

The J gene is TRBJ2-5, the V gene TRBV29-1; TRBD2 aligns across 10 bases. With 8 bases clipped from V and 5 bases from J, the junction kept 11 bases outside the gene matches. Germline assignment: CDR1 SQVTM and CDR2 ANQGSEA. The CDR3 has 14 amino acids. The CDR3 loop is CSIGASGGHETQYF. The CDR3 nucleotides read TGCAGCATTGGAGCTAGCGGGGGTCATGAGACCCAGTACTTC.

Concerning this clone itself: Distinct nucleotide sequences in the sample also encode this CDR3. The chain links TRBV9 to TRBJ1-3; maybe TRBD1 (5 bases). Germline assignment: CDR1 SGDLS and CDR2 YYNGEE. The CDR3 sequence is 15 residues long. V was shortened by 0 bases and J by 0 bases, with 7 bases between the two germline ends. DNA of the CDR3: TGTGCCAGCAGCGTAGCAGGGAACTCTGGAAACACCATATATTTT. This codes for CASSVAGNSGNTIYF.

V gene TRBV5-6 combines with J gene TRBJ1-6; no firm D call. The germline V gene encodes CDR1 SGHDT and CDR2 YYEEEE. This CDR3 has 14 residues. The V gene lost 4 bases and the J gene lost 9 bases, with 14 bases spanning the gap. In nucleotides, the CDR3 is TGTGCCAGCAGCGTGGACGTGGGGTTTTCACCCCTCCACTTT. This translates into CASSVDVGFSPLHF. The full variable domain, with the rest looked up from reference TRBV5-6 and TRBJ1-6, is DAGVTQSPTHLIKTRGQQVTLRCSPKSGHDTVSWYQQALGQGPQFIFQYYEEEERQRGNFPDRFSGHQFPNYSSELNVNALLLGDSALYLCASSVDVGFSPLHFGNGTRLTVT.

The chain has TRBV6-5 and TRBJ2-1; 8 positions match TRBD2. J lost 6 bases, V lost 2 bases, and 9 bases had no gene match. The CDR3 extends over 16 amino acids. Germline CDR1 and CDR2: MNHEY and SVGAGI. This CDR3 is CASSYLTSVTRNEQFF. The CDR3 coding sequence is TGTGCCAGCAGTTACCTGACTAGCGTAACGCGCAATGAGCAGTTCTTC.

V is TRBV27 and J is TRBJ1-1; D perhaps matches TRBD1 (5 bases). Germline CDR1 MNHEY, CDR2 SMNVEV (reference sequence). CDR3 size: 15 residues. V was shortened by 5 bases and J by 5 bases, with 18 bases between the two germline ends. This chain's CDR3 is CASSPLLLGVTEAFF. CDR3 nucleotide sequence: TGTGCCAGCAGTCCACTCTTGTTGGGGGTGACTGAAGCTTTCTTT.

The genes are TRBV5-8 and TRBJ1-5, with no clear D. The CDR3 extends over 13 amino acids. CDR1 SGHTS and CDR2 YDEGEE come from the germline V gene. Trimming took 2 bases from V and 3 from J, leaving 6 bases between them. In nucleotides, the CDR3 is TGTGCCAGCAGCTTTCCTCCCAATCAGCCCCAGCATTTT. Translated: CASSFPPNQPQHF.

The chain has TRBV28 and TRBJ1-1; a possible D gene is TRBD1 (5 bases). Per the germline V gene, CDR1 is MDHEN and CDR2 is SYDVKM. The CDR3 is 13 residues long. Trimming shortened V by 5 bases and J by 4 bases, and 11 bases separated the two germline ends. CDR3 sequence: CASSLGGGTEAFF. CDR3 DNA: TGTGCCAGCAGTCTCGGTGGGGGCACTGAAGCTTTCTTT. Combining the CDR3 with reference TRBV28 and TRBJ1-1 gives the whole variable domain DVKVTQSSRYLVKRTGEKVFLECVQDMDHENMFWYRQDPGLGLRLIYFSYDVKMKEKGDIPEGYSVSREKKERFSLILESASTNQTSMYLCASSLGGGTEAFFGQGTRLTVV.

The rearrangement uses TRBV6-5 and TRBJ2-3; 9 bases are a match to TRBD2. This CDR3 comprises 14 residues. Germline CDR1 reads MNHEY; CDR2 reads SVGAGI. V shed 11 bases and J 1 base; nucleotides not matched to a gene: 7. The CDR3 nucleotides read TGTGCCGTTAGTAGCGGGAGACGCACAGATACGCAGTATTTT. Its protein product is CAVSSGRRTDTQYF.

The rearrangement uses TRBV2 and TRBJ2-5; D is uncertain. The CDR3 runs 12 residues. Germline V gene data show CDR1 as SNHLY and CDR2 as FYNNEI. V lost 3 bases and J 4 bases, leaving 6 bases between the germline ends. The CDR3 nucleotides are TGTGCCAGCAGTGACTGGGGAGAGACCCAGTACTTC. Encoded protein: CASSDWGETQYF.

The chain joins TRBV30 to TRBJ2-7, with a tentative D call TRBD1 (5 bases). The CDR3 has 16 residues. Deletions cut 1 base from V and 0 bases from J, with 16 bases between. The germline CDR1 and CDR2 sequences are GTSNPN and SVGIG (reference sequence). This CDR3 reads CAWSGLGRSNSYEQYF. CDR3 in DNA: TGTGCCTGGAGTGGATTGGGGCGGTCCAACTCCTACGAGCAGTACTTC.

The V gene is TRBV19, the J gene TRBJ2-3; TRBD2 matches 8 bases. The junction had 7 bases not matched to a gene; V was cut back by 5 bases and J by 3 bases. The CDR3 has 15 residues. Germline V gene lookup returns CDR1 LNHDA and CDR2 SQIVND (reference sequence). CDR3 in DNA: TGTGCCAGTAGTGTCGGACTAGCAGGGACAGATACGCAGTATTTT. It yields the protein CASSVGLAGTDTQYF.

This clone was seen more than once but under ten times. The V and J genes are TRBV2 and TRBJ1-5, with D possibly TRBD1 on 6 matching bases. The CDR3 is 14 amino acids. V was cut by 3 bases and J by 7 bases, with 13 bases left in between. The germline gives CDR1 SNHLY, CDR2 FYNNEI. The CDR3 nucleotides read TGTGCCAGCAGTGATCAGGGGATCAGGCAGCCCCAGCATTTT. Translated, it gives CASSDQGIRQPQHF.

The chain combines TRBV28 with TRBJ2-1, with D uncertain. Germline V gene lookup returns CDR1 MDHEN and CDR2 SYDVKM. This CDR3 has 14 residues. The V end lost 5 bases, the J end lost 12 bases, and 20 bases lay between the germline ends. CDR3 nucleotide sequence: TGTGCCAGCAGTCCTACCTATGCCATTATTGTGCAGTTCTTC. It encodes CASSPTYAIIVQFF.

The genes are TRBV12-5 and TRBJ2-1; the match to TRBD2 covers 13 bases. Trimming at V came to 1 base and at J to 3 bases, leaving 9 bases not matched to a gene. The CDR3 contains 19 residues. Germline V gene sequence: CDR1 LGHNT, CDR2 FRNRAP. The CDR3 bases are TGTGCTAGTGGTTTGGCCTTCGGGACTAGCGGGACCTACTACAATGAGCAGTTCTTC. It yields the protein CASGLAFGTSGTYYNEQFF.

The chain uses TRBV11-2 and TRBJ1-2; D is undetermined. The V and J ends lost 3 bases and 8 bases respectively, with 19 bases between them. The CDR3 is made up of 15 amino acids. The germline CDR1 and CDR2 sequences are SGHAT and FQNNGV. The CDR3 loop reads CASSLPSGRGGGYTF. The CDR3 bases are TGTGCCAGCAGCTTGCCGTCGGGCAGAGGAGGAGGCTACACCTTC.

The chain employs TRBV25-1 and TRBJ2-5; D remains unclear. The ends were cut back, 8 bases at V and 4 bases at J, with 5 bases in the middle. Germline CDR1 and CDR2: MGHDK and SYGVNS. The CDR3 runs 10 residues. CDR3 sequence (DNA): TGTGCCAGCGAACGAGAGACCCAGTACTTC. Its translation: CASERETQYF.

J is TRBJ1-5 and V is TRBV6-5, with D possibly matching TRBD1 (6 bases). Germline-derived CDR1 and CDR2 are MNHEY and SVGAGI. The CDR3 is 13 amino acids. V lost 6 bases, J lost 6 bases, and 12 bases lay in between. The CDR3 nucleotides are TGTGCCAGCAGCCTAACAGGGAGTCAGCCCCAGCATTTT. Translated: CASSLTGSQPQHF.

The chain's CDR3 is CASSLVLAGGAGELFF. Here the CDR3 DNA reads TGTGCCAGCAGCTTGGTCCTAGCGGGAGGGGCCGGGGAGCTGTTTTTT. The J gene is TRBJ2-2, the V gene TRBV11-3; 12 bases agree with TRBD2. Trimming removed 3 bases from V and 6 bases from J; junction bases left unmatched: 5. The CDR3 loop spans 16 amino acids. The germline V gene has CDR1 SGHNT and CDR2 YENEEA. Together with reference TRBV11-3 and TRBJ2-2, the CDR3 gives the full variable domain: EAGVVQSPRYKIIEKKQPVAFWCNPISGHNTLYWYLQNLGQGPELLIRYENEEAVDDSQLPKDRFSAERLKGVDSTLKIQPAELGDSAVYLCASSLVLAGGAGELFFGEGSRLTVL.

The chain couples TRBV29-1 to TRBJ2-3; 9 bases are a match to TRBD2. V was clipped by 6 bases and J by 5 bases; unmatched bases: 9. Germline-derived CDR1 and CDR2 are SQVTM and ANQGSEA. The CDR3 runs to 14 residues. The CDR3 is CSVIAGEVLDTQYF. CDR3 nucleotides: TGCAGCGTCATAGCGGGAGAGGTTTTAGATACGCAGTATTTT.

The chain is built from TRBV18 and TRBJ2-7, with a tentative D call TRBD2 (6 bases). The CDR3 is made up of 14 amino acids. Per germline, CDR1 KGHSH and CDR2 LQKENI. V gave up 1 base and J gave up 4 bases, with 11 bases separating them. CDR3 DNA sequence: TGTGCCAGCTCACCACGGTCGGGACTTTACGAGCAGTACTTC. It codes for CASSPRSGLYEQYF.

This chain connects TRBV4-1 to TRBJ2-1, with D perhaps TRBD2 (5 bases). The V end was cut by 6 bases, the J end by 0 bases, with 9 bases between. CDR3 size: 14 residues. Germline assignment: CDR1 MGHRA and CDR2 YSYEKL. CDR3 bases: TGCGCCAGCAGATCAGCGGCCTCCTACAATGAGCAGTTCTTC. The encoded protein is CASRSAASYNEQFF.

V usage is TRBV10-3 and J usage is TRBJ2-1, with 8 bases that match TRBD1. CDR3 length: 14 amino acids. V was clipped by 2 bases and J by 5 bases; unmatched bases: 2. From germline, CDR1 is ENHRY and CDR2 SYGVKD. The CDR3 loop reads CAISEGTGNNEQFF. The CDR3 nucleotides are TGTGCCATCAGTGAGGGGACAGGAAACAATGAGCAGTTCTTC.